The clone carrying this TCR beta chain came up a few times. The data originate from a study of shared clonotypes between healthy human individuals. Study at large: Each donor's CD4 naive and CD4 memory cells filled three plates apiece, CD8 naive two, and CD8 memory one.

Terminally differentiated effector memory CD45RA+ cells were excluded by CCR7 positive selection of CD45RO-negative cells. Data came from immunoSEQ multiplex PCR; TCRdb stores just in-frame clones and leaves some out. In the table there are 800,000 to 950,000 clones, approximately 97% of which are singletons. Sequences were obtained from naive CD8+ T cells sorted from blood. This TCR was recovered from a man younger than 45 in good health.

The CDR3 protein is CASSQDPEVQEEKLFF. In nucleotides, the CDR3 is TGCGCCAGCAGCCAAGATCCTGAAGTCCAAGAGGAAAAACTGTTTTTT. This chain links TRBV4-3 with TRBJ1-4; D is uncertain. V was pared by 0 bases and J by 8 bases, with 16 bases between. CDR1 LGHNA and CDR2 YSLEER come from the germline V gene. This CDR3 has 16 amino acids.